This TCR beta chain comes out of a study of blood T cell repertoires in COVID-19. Assay: immunoSEQ multiplex PCR; the TCRdb copy retains only in-frame clones and omits some. Of over 150,000 clones listed, about 79% are singletons. The ends lost 9 bases at V and 3 bases at J; junction bases unmatched: 8. From germline, CDR1 is LNHDA and CDR2 SQIVND (reference sequence). The CDR3 has 13 amino acids. The sequenced sample was peripheral blood. The sequence came from a human donor in a cohort sampled during active COVID-19. This chain joins TRBV19 and TRBJ2-7, with 7 bases fitting TRBD2. The CDR3 protein is CASKATGGYEQYF. The CDR3 bases are TGTGCCAGCAAAGCTACGGGGGGCTACGAGCAGTACTTC. Using reference TRBV19 and TRBJ2-7 for the parts outside the CDR3, the full variable domain is DGGITQSPKYLFRKEGQNVTLSCEQNLNHDAMYWYRQDPGQGLRLIYYSQIVNDFQKGDIAEGYSVSREKKESFPLTVTSAQKNPTAFYLCASKATGGYEQYFGPGTRLTVT.